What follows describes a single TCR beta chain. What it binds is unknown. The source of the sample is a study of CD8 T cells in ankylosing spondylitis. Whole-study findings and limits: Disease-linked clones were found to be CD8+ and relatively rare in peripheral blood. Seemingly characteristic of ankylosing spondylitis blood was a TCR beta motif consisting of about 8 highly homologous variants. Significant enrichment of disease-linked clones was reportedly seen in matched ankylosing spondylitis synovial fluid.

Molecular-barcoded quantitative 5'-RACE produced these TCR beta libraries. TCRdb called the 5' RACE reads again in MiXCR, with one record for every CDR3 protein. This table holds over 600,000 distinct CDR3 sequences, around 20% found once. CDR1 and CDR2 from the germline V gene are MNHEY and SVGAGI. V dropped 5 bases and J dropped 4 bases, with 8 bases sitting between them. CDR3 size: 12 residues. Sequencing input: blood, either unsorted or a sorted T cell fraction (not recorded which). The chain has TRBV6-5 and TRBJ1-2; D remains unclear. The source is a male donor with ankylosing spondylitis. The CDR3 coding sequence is TGTGCCAGCAGTCTACCTGGCTATGGCTACACCTTC. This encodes CASSLPGYGYTF.